The 5 T cell receptor beta chains in this list originate from one sample, sequenced in a study of T cells in Graves' hyperthyroidism and ophthalmopathy (dated by TCRdb to 2018 to 2020). Library construction relied on multiplex PCR. TCRdb shows the sequencer as Illumina HiSeq 2000. The TCR beta CDR3 regions were amplified from RNA transcripts. The TCR CDR3 was subjected to a first round of RT-PCR using the HTBI primer set and the Qiagen OneStep RT-PCR kit. TCRdb reworked the public reads: Q25 trimming with fastp, MiXCR clone assembly, productive beta chains retained. A single entry per CDR3 protein holds the most common genes and DNA from its merged rows. For this sample there are around 570,000 distinct CDR3 sequences; about 20% appear just once. The ten largest clones add up to roughly 47% of the sample. Sequencing input: blood. The receptors derive from a middle-aged man with Graves' ophthalmopathy.

This clonotype showed up many times. V usage is TRBV7-8 and J usage is TRBJ1-5, with 11 bases identical to TRBD1. Germline V gives CDR1 SGHVS, CDR2 FQNEAQ. The CDR3 has 14 residues. V was clipped by 5 bases and J by 6 bases; unmatched bases: 3. CDR3 in amino acids: CASSPGTGGQPQHF. CDR3 in DNA: TGTGCCAGCAGCCCCGGGACAGGGGGTCAGCCCCAGCATTTT.

This chain connects TRBV3-1 to TRBJ1-6, with 11 bases aligning to TRBD1. The germline gives CDR1 LGHDT, CDR2 YNNKEL (reference sequence). CDR3 size: 14 residues. Germline trimming cut 6 bases from V and 9 bases from J; bases unmatched to any gene: 4. CDR3 nucleotide sequence: TGTGCCAGCAGGGCCGGGACAGGGGGTTCACCCCTCCACTTT. Encoded protein: CASRAGTGGSPLHF.

J is TRBJ2-7 and V is TRBV7-3; 8 bases agree with TRBD1. The CDR3 runs to 15 residues. V was pared by 2 bases and J by 5 bases, with 8 bases of the junction left unmatched. Germline assignment: CDR1 SGHTA and CDR2 FQGTGA. Written as DNA, the CDR3 is TGTGCCAGCAGCTTAGAGGCAGGGGGCAACGACGAGCAGTACTTC. The encoded protein is CASSLEAGGNDEQYF. The variable domain in full, with the rest retrieved from reference TRBV7-3 and TRBJ2-7, is GAGVSQTPSNKVTEKGKYVELRCDPISGHTALYWYRQSLGQGPEFLIYFQGTGAADDSGLPNDRFFAVRPEGSVSTLKIQRTERGDSAVYLCASSLEAGGNDEQYFGPGTRLTVT.

V gene TRBV5-1 combines with J gene TRBJ2-5; perhaps TRBD1 as D (6 bases). CDR3 size: 17 residues. Deletions cut 5 bases from V and 1 base from J, with 21 bases between. Germline V lookup: CDR1 SGHRS, CDR2 YFSETQ. CDR3: CASRPTPGTRTQETQYF. The DNA for the CDR3 is TGCGCCAGCAGACCGACCCCCGGGACAAGAACCCAAGAGACCCAGTACTTC.

This clonotype was seen ten or more times. The rearrangement joins TRBV27 to TRBJ2-5, with D possibly being TRBD1 or TRBD2 (5 bases each). From germline, CDR1 is MNHEY and CDR2 SMNVEV (reference sequence). This CDR3 region has 14 residues. V shed 6 bases and J shed 5 bases, with 16 bases lying between them. CDR3 in amino acids: CASSLPGPGETQYF. For the CDR3, the DNA is TGTGCCAGCAGCCTTCCGGGGCCCGGGGAGACCCAGTACTTC.